Detailed here is one TCR beta chain. The antigen remains undetermined. The data were obtained in a study of cytomegalovirus exposure and HLA in healthy donors. Notes on the study in general: After further analysis at a later stage, around 17,000 TCR beta sequences were associated with HLA alleles at 0.05 false discovery rate.

PCR involved 60 Vbeta and 13 Jbeta primers. Assay: immunoSEQ multiplex PCR; the TCRdb copy retains only in-frame clones and omits some. The table includes around 150,000 clones, less than 80% detected once. Material for sequencing was PBMCs. The clonotype comes from a man in his forties in good health and CMV-seronegative.

The CDR3 nucleotides are TGTGCCAGTTACAGTGGCACTGAAGCTTTCTTT. It specifies CASYSGTEAFF. This chain links TRBV27 with TRBJ1-1; D remains unclear. The germline V gene has CDR1 MNHEY and CDR2 SMNVEV (reference sequence). Trimming took 9 bases from V and 4 from J, leaving 9 bases between them. CDR3 size: 11 residues.